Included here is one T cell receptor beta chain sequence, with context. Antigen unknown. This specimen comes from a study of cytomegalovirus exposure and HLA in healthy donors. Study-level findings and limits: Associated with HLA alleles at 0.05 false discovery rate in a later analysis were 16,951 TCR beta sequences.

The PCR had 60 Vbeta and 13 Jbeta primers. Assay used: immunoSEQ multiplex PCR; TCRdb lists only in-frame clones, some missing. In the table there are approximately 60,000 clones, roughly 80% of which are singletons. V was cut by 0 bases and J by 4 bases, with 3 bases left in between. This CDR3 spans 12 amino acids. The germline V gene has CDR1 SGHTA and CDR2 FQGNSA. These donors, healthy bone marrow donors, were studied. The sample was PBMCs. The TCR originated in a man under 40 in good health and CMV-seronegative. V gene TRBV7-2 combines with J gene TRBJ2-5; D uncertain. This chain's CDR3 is CASSLASETQYF. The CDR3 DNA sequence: TGTGCCAGCAGCTTAGCCTCAGAGACCCAGTACTTC.